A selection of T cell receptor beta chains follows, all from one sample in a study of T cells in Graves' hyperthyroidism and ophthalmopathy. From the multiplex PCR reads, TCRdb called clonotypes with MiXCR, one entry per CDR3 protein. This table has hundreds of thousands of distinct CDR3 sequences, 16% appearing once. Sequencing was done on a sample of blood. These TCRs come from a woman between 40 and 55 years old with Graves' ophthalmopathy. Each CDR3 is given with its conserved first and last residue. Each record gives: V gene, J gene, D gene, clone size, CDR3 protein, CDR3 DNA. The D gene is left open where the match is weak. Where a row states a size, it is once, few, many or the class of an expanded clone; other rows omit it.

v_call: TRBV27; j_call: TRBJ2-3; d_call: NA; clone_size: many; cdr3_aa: CASTSGWGVGDTQYF; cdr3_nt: TGTGCCAGCACCTCGGGTTGGGGCGTTGGAGATACGCAGTATTTT
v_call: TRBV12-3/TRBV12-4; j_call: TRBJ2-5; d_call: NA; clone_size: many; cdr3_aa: CASSRGRFQETQYF; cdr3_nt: TGTGCCAGCAGCCGTGGACGGTTCCAAGAGACCCAGTACTTC
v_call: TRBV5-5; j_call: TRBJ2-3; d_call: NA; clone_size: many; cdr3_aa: CASSPTGTTPDTQYF; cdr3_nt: TGTGCCAGCAGCCCCACAGGGACTACCCCAGATACGCAGTATTTT
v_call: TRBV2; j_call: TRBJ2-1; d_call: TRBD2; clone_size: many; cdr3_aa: CASTSQREHVEQFF; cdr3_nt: TGTGCCAGCACGTCCCAGCGGGAGCACGTTGAGCAGTTCTTC
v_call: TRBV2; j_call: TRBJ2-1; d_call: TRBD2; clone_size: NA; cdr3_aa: CATAGPTSFNEQFF; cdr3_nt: TGTGCCACCGCGGGCCCGACTAGCTTCAATGAGCAGTTCTTC
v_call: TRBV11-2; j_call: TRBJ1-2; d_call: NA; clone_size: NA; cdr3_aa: CASRYPGAGVDGYTF; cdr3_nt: TGTGCCAGCAGGTACCCCGGGGCAGGGGTTGATGGCTACACCTTC
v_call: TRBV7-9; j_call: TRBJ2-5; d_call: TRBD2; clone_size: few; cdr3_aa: CASSPTSGGAFRETQYF; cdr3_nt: TGTGCCAGCAGCCCCACTAGCGGGGGGGCCTTTCGGGAGACCCAGTACTTC
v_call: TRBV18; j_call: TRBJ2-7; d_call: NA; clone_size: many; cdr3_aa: CASSPLDREGEQYF; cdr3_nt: TGTGCCAGCTCCCCCCTGGACAGGGAGGGCGAGCAGTACTTC
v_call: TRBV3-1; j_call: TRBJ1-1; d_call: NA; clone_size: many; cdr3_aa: CASSQGHVGTAEAFF; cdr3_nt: TGTGCCAGCAGCCAAGGTCATGTTGGGACTGCTGAAGCTTTCTTT
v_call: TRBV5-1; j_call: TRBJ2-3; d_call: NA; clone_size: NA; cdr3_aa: CASSVGPLGTDTQYF; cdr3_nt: TGTGCCAGCAGCGTGGGGCCCTTGGGCACAGATACGCAGTATTTT
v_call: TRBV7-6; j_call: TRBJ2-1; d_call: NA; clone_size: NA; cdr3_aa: CASSFSGVEQFF; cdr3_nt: TGTGCCAGCAGCTTCTCGGGAGTTGAGCAGTTCTTC
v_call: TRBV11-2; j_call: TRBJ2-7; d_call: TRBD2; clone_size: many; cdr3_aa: CASSVTAGLVGEQYF; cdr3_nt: TGTGCCAGCAGCGTGACTGCGGGACTAGTTGGCGAGCAGTACTTC
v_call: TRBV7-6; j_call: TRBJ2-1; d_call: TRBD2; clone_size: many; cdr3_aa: CASSLRGLAGGGYNEQFF; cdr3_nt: TGTGCCAGCAGCTTACGCGGACTAGCGGGGGGTGGGTACAATGAGCAGTTCTTC
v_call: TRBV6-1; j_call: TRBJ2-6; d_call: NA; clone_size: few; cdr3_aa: CASTSHASSGANVLTF; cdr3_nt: TGTGCCAGCACCTCGCACGCAAGCTCTGGGGCCAACGTCCTGACTTTC
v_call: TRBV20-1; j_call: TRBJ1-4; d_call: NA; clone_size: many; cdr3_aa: CSASGEKLFF; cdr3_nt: TGCAGTGCTAGTGGTGAAAAACTGTTTTTT
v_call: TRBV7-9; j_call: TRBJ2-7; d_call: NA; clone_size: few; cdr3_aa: CASSGLGWYEQYF; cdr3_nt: TGTGCCAGCAGCGGCCTGGGGTGGTACGAGCAGTACTTC
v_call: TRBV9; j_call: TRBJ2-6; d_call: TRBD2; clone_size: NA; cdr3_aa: CASSVGGLAGVSF; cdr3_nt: TGTGCCAGCAGCGTAGGGGGACTAGCGGGAGTTTCTTTC
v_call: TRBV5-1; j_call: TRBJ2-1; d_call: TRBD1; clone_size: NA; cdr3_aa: CASSWGQQDNEQFF; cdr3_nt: TGCGCCAGCAGCTGGGGACAGCAAGACAATGAGCAGTTCTTC
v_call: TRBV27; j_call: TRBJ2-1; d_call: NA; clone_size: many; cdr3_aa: CASSLYGARNEQFF; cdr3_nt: TGTGCCAGCAGTTTATATGGGGCGAGGAATGAGCAGTTCTTC
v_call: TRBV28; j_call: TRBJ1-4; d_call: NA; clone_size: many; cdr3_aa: CASSTLSPMGEKLFF; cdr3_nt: TGTGCCAGCAGTACCTTATCCCCTATGGGAGAAAAACTGTTTTTT
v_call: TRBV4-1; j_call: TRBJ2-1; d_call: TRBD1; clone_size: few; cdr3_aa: CASSRGGGRGLNEQFF; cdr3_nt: TGCGCCAGCAGCCGAGGGGGTGGCAGGGGGCTGAATGAGCAGTTCTTC
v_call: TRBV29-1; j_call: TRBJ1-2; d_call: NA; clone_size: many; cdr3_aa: CSADTVNYGYTF; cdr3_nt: TGCAGCGCCGACACCGTTAACTATGGCTACACCTTC
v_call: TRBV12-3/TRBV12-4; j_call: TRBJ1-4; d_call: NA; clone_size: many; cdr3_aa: CASSWDLENEKLFF; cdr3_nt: TGTGCCAGCAGTTGGGACCTAGAAAATGAAAAACTGTTTTTT
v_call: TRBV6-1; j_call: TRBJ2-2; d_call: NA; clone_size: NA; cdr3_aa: CASSRFGVNTGELFF; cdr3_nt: TGTGCCAGCAGCCGCTTCGGCGTTAACACCGGGGAGCTGTTTTTT
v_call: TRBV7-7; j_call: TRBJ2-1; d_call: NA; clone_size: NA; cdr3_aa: CASSPTPETGSSYNEQFF; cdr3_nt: TGTGCTAGCAGCCCGACCCCTGAGACAGGAAGCTCCTACAATGAGCAGTTCTTC
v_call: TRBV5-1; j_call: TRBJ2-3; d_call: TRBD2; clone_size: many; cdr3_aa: CASSWSSGPRDTQYF; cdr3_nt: TGCGCCAGCAGCTGGTCTAGCGGGCCGCGGGATACGCAGTATTTT
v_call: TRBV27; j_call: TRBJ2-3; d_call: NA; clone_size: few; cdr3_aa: CASSRLSLQTDTQYF; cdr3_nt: TGTGCCAGCAGCCGACTATCGTTGCAGACAGATACGCAGTATTTT
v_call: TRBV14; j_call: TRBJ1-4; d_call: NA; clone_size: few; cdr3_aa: CASSQPPLEKLFF; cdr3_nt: TGTGCCAGCAGCCAACCCCCACTGGAAAAACTGTTTTTT
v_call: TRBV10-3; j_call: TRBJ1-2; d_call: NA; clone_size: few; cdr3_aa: CAITKGTALGYTF; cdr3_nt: TGTGCCATCACCAAGGGGACCGCGTTAGGCTACACCTTC
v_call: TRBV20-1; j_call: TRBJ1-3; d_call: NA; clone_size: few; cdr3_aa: CSGREVSGNTIYF; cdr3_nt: TGCAGTGGTCGGGAGGTCTCTGGAAACACCATATATTTT
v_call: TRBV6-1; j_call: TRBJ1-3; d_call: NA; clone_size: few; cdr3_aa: CASKMFSGNTIYF; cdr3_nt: TGTGCCAGCAAGATGTTCTCTGGAAACACCATATATTTT
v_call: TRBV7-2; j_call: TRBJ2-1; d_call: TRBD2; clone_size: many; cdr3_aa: CASSSVGAIAGPYNEQFF; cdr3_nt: TGTGCCAGCAGCTCGGTGGGAGCAATAGCGGGACCCTACAATGAGCAGTTCTTC
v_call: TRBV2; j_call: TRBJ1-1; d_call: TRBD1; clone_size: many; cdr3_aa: CASRRDSGGGEAFF; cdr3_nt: TGTGCCAGCCGGAGGGACAGCGGCGGTGGTGAAGCTTTCTTT
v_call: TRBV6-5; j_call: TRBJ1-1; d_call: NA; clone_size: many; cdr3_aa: CASSYGEGNTEAFF; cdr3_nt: TGTGCCAGCAGTTACGGGGAGGGGAACACTGAAGCTTTCTTT
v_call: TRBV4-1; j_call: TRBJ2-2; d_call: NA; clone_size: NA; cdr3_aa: CASSQDRTSWINTGELFF; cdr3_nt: TGCGCCAGCAGCCAAGATCGTACATCCTGGATCAACACCGGGGAGCTGTTTTTT
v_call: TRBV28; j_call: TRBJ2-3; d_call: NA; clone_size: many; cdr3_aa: CASGQVAPDTQYF; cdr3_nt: TGTGCCAGCGGGCAGGTTGCGCCAGATACGCAGTATTTT
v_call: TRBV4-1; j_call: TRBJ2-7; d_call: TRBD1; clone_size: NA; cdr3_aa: CASSHVIRTGGAYEQYF; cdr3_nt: TGCGCCAGCAGCCATGTGATTCGAACAGGGGGCGCGTACGAGCAGTACTTC
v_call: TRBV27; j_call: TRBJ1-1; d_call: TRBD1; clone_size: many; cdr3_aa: CASSLSPQGAFTEAFF; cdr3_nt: TGTGCCAGCAGTTTATCGCCACAGGGGGCTTTCACTGAAGCTTTCTTT
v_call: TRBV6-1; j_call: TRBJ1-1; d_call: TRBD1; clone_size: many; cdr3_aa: CASSERQGRDTEAFF; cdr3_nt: TGTGCCAGCAGTGAGAGACAGGGGCGAGACACTGAAGCTTTCTTT
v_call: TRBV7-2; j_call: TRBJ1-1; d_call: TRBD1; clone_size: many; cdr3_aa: CASRRGGPNTEAFF; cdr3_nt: TGTGCCAGCAGACGAGGGGGCCCGAACACTGAAGCTTTCTTT
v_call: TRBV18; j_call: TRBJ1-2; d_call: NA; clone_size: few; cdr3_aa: CASSPPNRANGYTF; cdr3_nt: TGTGCCAGCTCACCACCGAACAGGGCCAATGGCTACACCTTC
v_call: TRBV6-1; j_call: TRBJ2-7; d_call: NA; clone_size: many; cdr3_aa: CASSPDRSHLEQYF; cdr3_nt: TGTGCCAGCAGTCCAGATAGGAGCCACCTCGAGCAGTACTTC
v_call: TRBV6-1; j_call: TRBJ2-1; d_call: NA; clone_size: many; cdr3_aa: CASRNKQGIYNNEQFF; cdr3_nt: TGTGCCAGCAGAAATAAACAGGGAATTTACAACAATGAGCAGTTCTTC
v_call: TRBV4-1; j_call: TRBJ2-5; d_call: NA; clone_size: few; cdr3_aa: CASSPQGRQETQYF; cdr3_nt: TGCGCCAGCAGCCCACAGGGACGGCAAGAGACCCAGTACTTC
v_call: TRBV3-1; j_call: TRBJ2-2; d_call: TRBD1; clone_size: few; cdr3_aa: CASSQGLTGAGTGELFF; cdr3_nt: TGTGCCAGCAGCCAAGGATTAACAGGGGCTGGGACCGGGGAGCTGTTTTTT
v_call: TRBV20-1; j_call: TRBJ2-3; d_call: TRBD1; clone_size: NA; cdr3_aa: CSAIRTGDSTDTQYF; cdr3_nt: TGCAGTGCTATTAGGACAGGGGACAGCACAGATACGCAGTATTTT
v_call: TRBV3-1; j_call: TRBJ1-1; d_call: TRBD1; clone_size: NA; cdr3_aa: CASSPRGQVRSGAFF; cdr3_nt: TGTGCCAGCAGCCCGAGGGGACAGGTAAGATCGGGAGCTTTCTTT
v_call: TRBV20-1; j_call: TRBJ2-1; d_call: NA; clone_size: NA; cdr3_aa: CSAVWTRDYNEQFF; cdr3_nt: TGCAGTGCAGTCTGGACAAGGGATTACAATGAGCAGTTCTTC
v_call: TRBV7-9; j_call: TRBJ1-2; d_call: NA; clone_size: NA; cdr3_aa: CASSPGGRGSYGYTF; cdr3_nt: TGTGCCAGCAGCCCGGGGGGACGGGGATCCTATGGCTACACCTTC
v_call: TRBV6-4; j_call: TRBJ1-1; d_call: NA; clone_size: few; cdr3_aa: CASSDLGAYTEAFF; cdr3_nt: TGTGCCAGCAGTGACCTGGGGGCGTACACTGAAGCTTTCTTT
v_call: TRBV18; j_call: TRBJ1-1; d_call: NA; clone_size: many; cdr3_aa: CASSPPDRPLNTEAFF; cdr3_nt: TGTGCCAGCTCACCACCAGACAGACCCTTGAACACTGAAGCTTTCTTT
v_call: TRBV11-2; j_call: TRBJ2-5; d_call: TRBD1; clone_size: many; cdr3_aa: CASSKTRDSLQETQYF; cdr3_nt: TGTGCCAGCAGCAAGACTCGGGACAGCCTTCAAGAGACCCAGTACTTC
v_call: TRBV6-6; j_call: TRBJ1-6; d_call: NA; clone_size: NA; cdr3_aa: CASSYSGRPNSPLHF; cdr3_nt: TGTGCCAGCAGTTACTCGGGCAGACCTAATTCACCCCTCCACTTT
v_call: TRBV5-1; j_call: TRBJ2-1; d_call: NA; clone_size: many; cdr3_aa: CASSLAPGTQYNEQFF; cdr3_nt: TGCGCCAGCAGCTTGGCCCCGGGGACGCAATACAATGAGCAGTTCTTC
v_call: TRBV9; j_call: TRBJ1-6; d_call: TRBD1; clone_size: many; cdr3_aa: CASSGQGNSPLHF; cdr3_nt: TGTGCCAGCAGCGGACAGGGAAATTCACCCCTCCACTTT
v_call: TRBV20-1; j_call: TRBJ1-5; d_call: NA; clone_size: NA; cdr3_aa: CSALTGTYSNQPQHF; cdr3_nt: TGCAGTGCTCTAACCGGGACATATAGCAATCAGCCCCAGCATTTT
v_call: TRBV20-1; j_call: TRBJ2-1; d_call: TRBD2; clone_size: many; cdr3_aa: CSARELAAYNEQFF; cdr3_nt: TGCAGTGCTAGGGAGCTAGCGGCATACAATGAGCAGTTCTTC
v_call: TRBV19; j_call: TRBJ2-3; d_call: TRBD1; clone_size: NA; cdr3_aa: CASSITGTGDRTQYF; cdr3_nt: TGTGCCAGTAGTATCACCGGGACAGGGGACCGTACGCAGTATTTT
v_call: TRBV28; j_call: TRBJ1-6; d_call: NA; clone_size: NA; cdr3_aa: CASRQANNSPLHF; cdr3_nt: TGTGCCAGCAGACAGGCGAATAATTCACCCCTCCACTTT
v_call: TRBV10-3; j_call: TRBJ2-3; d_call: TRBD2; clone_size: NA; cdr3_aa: CASTGGSDTQYF; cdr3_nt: TGTGCCTCGACGGGGGGGTCAGATACGCAGTATTTT